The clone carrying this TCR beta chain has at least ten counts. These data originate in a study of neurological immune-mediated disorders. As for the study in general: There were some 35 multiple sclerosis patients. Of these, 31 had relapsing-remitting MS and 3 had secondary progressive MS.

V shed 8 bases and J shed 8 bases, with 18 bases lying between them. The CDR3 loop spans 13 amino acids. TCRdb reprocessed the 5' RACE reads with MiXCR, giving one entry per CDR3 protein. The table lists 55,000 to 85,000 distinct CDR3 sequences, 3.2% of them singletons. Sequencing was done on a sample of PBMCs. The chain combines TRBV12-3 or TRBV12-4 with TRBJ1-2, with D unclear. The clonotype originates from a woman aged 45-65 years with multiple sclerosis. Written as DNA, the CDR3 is TGTGCCAGCGCCCTTTCGGGTGAGAGAGGCTACACCTTC. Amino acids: CASALSGERGYTF.